The present TCR beta chain was sequenced within a study of CXCR3-negative and CXCR3-positive naive CD8 T cells. Study outcomes and limitations: CXCR3 expression partially decreased after cryopreservation; most assays used fresh PBMCs. When CXCR3-positive naive cells were set against CXCR3-negative naive cells, the former had more hydrophobic TRB CDR3s.

As to this clonotype: Its antigen is not identified.

5' RACE with UMI labels generated the TRB cDNA libraries. Reanalyzing the 5' RACE reads, TCRdb keeps one entry per CDR3 protein, without DNA. The sample's table shows about 63,000 distinct CDR3 sequences. Researchers reported sorting every CD8+ T cell subset in triplicate, 300,000 to 350,000 cells per sort. Germline V CDR1 and CDR2: SQVTM, ANQGSEA. The CDR3 is 13 amino acids. The source material was naive CXCR3+ CD8+ T cells from blood. Subset defined: CD45RO-CCR7+CD27+CD95- naive CD8+ T cells expressing CXCR3 (TNR3+). The sequence derives from a human donor in good health. Some clones in this sample may be carry-over from other donors' samples. The chain combines TRBV29-1 with TRBJ2-3; TCRdb's D gene call, TRBD1, goes unchecked for lack of DNA. This chain's CDR3 is CSGKDSYTDTQYF.